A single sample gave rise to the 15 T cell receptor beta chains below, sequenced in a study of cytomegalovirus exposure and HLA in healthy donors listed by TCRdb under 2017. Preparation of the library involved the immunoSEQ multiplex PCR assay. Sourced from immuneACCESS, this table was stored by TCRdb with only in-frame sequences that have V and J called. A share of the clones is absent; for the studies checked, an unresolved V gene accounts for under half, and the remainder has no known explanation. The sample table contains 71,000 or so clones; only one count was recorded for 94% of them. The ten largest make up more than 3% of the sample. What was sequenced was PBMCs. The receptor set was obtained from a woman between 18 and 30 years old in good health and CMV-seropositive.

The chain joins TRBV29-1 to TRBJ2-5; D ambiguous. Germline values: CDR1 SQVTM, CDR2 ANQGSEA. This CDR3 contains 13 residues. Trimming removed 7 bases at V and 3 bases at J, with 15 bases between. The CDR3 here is CSANTGSKETQYF. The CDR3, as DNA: TGCAGCGCCAATACCGGGTCTAAAGAGACCCAGTACTTC.

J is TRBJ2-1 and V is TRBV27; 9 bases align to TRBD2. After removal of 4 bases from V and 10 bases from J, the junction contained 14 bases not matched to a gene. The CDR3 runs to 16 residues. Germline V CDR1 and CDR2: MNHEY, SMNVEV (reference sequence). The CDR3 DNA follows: TGTGCCAGCAGTTCCCCCCTTCGCGGGAGGGCCAGGGAGCAGTTCTTC. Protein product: CASSSPLRGRAREQFF.

The CDR3 is CAWRGLINNYGYTF. The CDR3 nucleotides read TGTGCCTGGAGGGGCCTAATAAATAACTATGGCTACACCTTC. The chain carries TRBV30 and TRBJ1-2; no clear D. Germline values: CDR1 GTSNPN, CDR2 SVGIG (reference sequence). The V gene lost 3 bases and the J gene lost 1 base, with 12 bases spanning the gap. CDR3 length equals 14 residues.

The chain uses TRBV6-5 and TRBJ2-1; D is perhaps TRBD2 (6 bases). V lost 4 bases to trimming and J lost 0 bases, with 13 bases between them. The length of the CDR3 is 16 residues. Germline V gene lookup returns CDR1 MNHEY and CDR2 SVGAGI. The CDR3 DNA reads TGTGCCAGCAGTTCCAAGTGGGGGGACTCCTACAATGAGCAGTTCTTC. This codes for CASSSKWGDSYNEQFF.

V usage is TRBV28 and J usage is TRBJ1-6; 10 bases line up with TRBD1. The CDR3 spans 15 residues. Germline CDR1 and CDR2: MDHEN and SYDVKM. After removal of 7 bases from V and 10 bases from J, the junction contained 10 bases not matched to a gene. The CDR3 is CASKPGQGDGSPLHF. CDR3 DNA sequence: TGTGCCAGCAAGCCCGGACAGGGGGACGGGTCACCCCTCCACTTT. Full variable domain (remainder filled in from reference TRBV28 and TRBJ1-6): DVKVTQSSRYLVKRTGEKVFLECVQDMDHENMFWYRQDPGLGLRLIYFSYDVKMKEKGDIPEGYSVSREKKERFSLILESASTNQTSMYLCASKPGQGDGSPLHFGNGTRLTVT.

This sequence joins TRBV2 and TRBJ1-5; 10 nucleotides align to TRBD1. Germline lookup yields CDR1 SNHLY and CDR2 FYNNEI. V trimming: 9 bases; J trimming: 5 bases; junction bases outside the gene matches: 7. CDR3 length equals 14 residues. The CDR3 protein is CASTLGQGYQPQHF. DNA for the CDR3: TGTGCCAGTACCTTGGGACAGGGGTATCAGCCCCAGCATTTT.

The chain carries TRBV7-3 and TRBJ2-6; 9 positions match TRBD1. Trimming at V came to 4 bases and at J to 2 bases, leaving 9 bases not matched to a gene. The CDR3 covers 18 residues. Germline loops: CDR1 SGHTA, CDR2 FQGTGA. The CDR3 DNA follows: TGTGCCAGCAGCTCGCTCTCCGGGACAGGGCCTGGGGCCAACGTCCTGACTTTC. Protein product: CASSSLSGTGPGANVLTF. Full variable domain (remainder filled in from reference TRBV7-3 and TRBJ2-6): GAGVSQTPSNKVTEKGKYVELRCDPISGHTALYWYRQSLGQGPEFLIYFQGTGAADDSGLPNDRFFAVRPEGSVSTLKIQRTERGDSAVYLCASSSLSGTGPGANVLTFGAGSRLTVL.

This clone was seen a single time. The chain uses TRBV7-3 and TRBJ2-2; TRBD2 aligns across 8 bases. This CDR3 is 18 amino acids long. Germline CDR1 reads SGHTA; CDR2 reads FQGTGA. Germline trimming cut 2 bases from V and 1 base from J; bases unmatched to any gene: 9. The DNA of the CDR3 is TGTGCCAGCAGCTTAGAGACTAGCGTAACTCAGAACACCGGGGAGCTGTTTTTT. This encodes CASSLETSVTQNTGELFF.

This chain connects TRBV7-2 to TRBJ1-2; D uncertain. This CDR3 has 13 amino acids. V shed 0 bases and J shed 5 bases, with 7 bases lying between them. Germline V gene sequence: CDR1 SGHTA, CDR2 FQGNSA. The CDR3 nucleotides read TGTGCCAGCAGCTTAGCCAGTCCATATGGCTACACCTTC. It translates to CASSLASPYGYTF. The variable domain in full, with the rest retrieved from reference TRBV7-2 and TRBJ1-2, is GAGVSQSPSNKVTEKGKDVELRCDPISGHTALYWYRQSLGQGLEFLIYFQGNSAPDKSGLPSDRFSAERTGGSVSTLTIQRTQQEDSAVYLCASSLASPYGYTFGSGTRLTVV.

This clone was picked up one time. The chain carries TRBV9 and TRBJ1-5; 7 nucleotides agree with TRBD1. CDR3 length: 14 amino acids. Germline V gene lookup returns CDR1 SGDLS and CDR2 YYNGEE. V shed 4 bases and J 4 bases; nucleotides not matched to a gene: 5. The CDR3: CASSTGTANQPQHF. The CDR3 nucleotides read TGTGCCAGCAGCACCGGGACAGCGAATCAGCCCCAGCATTTT.

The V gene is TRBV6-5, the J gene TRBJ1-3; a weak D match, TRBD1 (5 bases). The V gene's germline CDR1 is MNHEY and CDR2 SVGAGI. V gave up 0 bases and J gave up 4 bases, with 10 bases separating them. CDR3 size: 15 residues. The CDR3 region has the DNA TGTGCCAGCAGTTACTCGGAGGGGTCCGGAAACACCATATATTTT. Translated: CASSYSEGSGNTIYF.

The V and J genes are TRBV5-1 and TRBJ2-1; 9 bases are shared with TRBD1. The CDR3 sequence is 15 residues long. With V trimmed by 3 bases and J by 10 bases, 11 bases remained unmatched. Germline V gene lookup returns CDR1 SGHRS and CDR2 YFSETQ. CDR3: CASSSPGQGLREQFF. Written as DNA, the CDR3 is TGCGCCAGCAGCTCCCCGGGACAGGGTCTACGGGAGCAGTTCTTC.

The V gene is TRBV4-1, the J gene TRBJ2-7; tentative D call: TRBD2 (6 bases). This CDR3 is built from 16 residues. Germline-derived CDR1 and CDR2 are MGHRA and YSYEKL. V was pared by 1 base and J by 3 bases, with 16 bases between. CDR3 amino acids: CASSQVSSSEDYEQYF. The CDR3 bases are TGCGCCAGCAGCCAAGTATCTTCTAGCGAAGACTACGAGCAGTACTTC.

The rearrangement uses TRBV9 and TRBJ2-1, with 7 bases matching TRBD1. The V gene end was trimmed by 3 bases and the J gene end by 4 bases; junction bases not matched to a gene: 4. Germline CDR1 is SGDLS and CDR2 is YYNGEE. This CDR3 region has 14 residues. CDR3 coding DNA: TGTGCCAGCAGCGCCACAGGGGATTACAATGAGCAGTTCTTC. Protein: CASSATGDYNEQFF.

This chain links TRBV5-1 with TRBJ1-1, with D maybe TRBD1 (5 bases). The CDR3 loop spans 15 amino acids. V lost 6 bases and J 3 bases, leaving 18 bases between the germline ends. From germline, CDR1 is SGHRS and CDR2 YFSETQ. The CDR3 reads CASTLGRFGDTEAFF. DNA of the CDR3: TGCGCCAGCACATTGGGGCGCTTTGGGGACACTGAAGCTTTCTTT.